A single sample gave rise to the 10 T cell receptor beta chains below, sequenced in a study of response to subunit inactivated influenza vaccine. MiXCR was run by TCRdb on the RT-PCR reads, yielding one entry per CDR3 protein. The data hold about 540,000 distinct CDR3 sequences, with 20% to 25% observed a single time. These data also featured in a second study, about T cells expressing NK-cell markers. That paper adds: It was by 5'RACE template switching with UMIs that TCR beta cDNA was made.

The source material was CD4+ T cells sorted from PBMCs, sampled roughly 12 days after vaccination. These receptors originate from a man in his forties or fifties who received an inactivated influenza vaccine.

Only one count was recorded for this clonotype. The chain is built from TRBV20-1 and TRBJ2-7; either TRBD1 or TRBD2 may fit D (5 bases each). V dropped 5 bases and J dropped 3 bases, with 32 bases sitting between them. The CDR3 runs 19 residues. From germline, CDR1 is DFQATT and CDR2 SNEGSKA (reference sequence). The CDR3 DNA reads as TGCAGTGCTCCTACTCCGGGGCTTGTGAGTATAGCTAAACACTACGAGCAGTACTTC. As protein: CSAPTPGLVSIAKHYEQYF.

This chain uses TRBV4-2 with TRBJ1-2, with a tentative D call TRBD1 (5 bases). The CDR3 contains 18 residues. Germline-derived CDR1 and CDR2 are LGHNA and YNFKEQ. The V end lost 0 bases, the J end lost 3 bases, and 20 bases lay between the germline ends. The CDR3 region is CASSQELRDGFFHYGYTF. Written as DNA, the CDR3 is TGTGCCAGCAGCCAAGAATTACGGGACGGATTTTTCCACTATGGCTACACCTTC.

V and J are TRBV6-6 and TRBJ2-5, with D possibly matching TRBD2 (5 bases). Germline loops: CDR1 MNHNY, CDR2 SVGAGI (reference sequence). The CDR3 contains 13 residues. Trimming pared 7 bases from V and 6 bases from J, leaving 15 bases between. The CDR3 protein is CASTDPLGKTQYF. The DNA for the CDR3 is TGTGCCAGCACCGATCCCCTCGGGAAGACCCAGTACTTC.

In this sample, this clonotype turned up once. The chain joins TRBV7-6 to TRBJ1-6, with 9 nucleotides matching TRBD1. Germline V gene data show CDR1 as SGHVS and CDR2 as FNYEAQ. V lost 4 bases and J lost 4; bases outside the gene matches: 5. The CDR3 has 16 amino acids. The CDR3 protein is CASSSRQGEYNSPLHF. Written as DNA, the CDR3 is TGTGCCAGCAGCTCACGACAGGGGGAGTATAATTCACCCCTCCACTTT.

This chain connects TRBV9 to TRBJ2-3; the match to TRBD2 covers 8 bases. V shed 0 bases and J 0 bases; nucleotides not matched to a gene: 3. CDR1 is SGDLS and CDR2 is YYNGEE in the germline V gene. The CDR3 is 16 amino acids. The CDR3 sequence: CASSVGAGASTDTQYF. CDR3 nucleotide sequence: TGTGCCAGCAGCGTAGGAGCGGGGGCTAGCACAGATACGCAGTATTTT.

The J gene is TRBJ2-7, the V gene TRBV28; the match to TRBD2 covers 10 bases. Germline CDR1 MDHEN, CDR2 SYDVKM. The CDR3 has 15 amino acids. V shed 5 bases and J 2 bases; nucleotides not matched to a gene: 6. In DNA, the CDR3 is TGTGCCAGCAGTGGGGGGACTAGCGCCGCCTACGAGCAGTACTTC. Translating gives CASSGGTSAAYEQYF. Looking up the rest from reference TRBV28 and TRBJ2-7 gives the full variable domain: DVKVTQSSRYLVKRTGEKVFLECVQDMDHENMFWYRQDPGLGLRLIYFSYDVKMKEKGDIPEGYSVSREKKERFSLILESASTNQTSMYLCASSGGTSAAYEQYFGPGTRLTVT.

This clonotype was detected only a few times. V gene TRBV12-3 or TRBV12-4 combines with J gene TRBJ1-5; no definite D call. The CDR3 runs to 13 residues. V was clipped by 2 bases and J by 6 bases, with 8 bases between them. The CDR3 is CASSLPSFQPQHF. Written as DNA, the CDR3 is TGTGCCAGCAGTTTACCCAGTTTTCAGCCCCAGCATTTT.

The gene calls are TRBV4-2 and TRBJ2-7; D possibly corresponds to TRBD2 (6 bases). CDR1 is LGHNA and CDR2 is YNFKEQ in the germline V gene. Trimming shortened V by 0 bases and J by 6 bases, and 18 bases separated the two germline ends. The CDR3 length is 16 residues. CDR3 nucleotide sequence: TGTGCCAGCAGCCAAGAATGGAAAAAGACTAGGGGCGAGCAGTACTTC. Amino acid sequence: CASSQEWKKTRGEQYF.

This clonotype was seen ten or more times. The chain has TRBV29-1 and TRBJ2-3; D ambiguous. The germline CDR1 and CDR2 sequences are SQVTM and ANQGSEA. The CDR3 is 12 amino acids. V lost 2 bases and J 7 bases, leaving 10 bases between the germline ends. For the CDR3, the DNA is TGCAGCGTTGAATCTCTTCGGTATACGCAGTATTTT. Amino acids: CSVESLRYTQYF.

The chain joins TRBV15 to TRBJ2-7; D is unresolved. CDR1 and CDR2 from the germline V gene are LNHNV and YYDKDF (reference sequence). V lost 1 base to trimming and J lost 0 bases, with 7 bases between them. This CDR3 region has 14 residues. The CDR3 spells CATSRGGVSYEQYF. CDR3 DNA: TGTGCCACCAGCAGAGGTGGAGTCTCCTACGAGCAGTACTTC.